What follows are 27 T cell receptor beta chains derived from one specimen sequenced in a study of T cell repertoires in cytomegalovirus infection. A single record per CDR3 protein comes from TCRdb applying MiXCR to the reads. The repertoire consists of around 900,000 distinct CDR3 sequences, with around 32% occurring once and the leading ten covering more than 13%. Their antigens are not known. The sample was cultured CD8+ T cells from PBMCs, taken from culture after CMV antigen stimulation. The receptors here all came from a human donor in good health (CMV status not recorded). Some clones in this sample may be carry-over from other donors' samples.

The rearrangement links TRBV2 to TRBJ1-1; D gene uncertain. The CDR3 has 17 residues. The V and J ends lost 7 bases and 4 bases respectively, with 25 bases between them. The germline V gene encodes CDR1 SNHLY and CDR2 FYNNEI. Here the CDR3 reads CASTQARASPSSTEAFF. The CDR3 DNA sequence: TGTGCCAGCACTCAAGCCAGAGCCTCACCTTCGAGCACTGAAGCTTTCTTT. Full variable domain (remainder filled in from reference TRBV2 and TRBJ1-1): EPEVTQTPSHQVTQMGQEVILRCVPISNHLYFYWYRQILGQKVEFLVSFYNNEISEKSEIFDDQFSVERPDGSNFTLKIRSTKLEDSAMYFCASTQARASPSSTEAFFGQGTRLTVV.

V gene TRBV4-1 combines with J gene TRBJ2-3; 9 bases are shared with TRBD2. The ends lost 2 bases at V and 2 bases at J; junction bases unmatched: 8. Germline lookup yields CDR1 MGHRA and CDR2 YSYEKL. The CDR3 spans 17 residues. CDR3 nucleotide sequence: TGCGCCAGCAGCCAATACAACCTAGCGGGGACCACAGATACGCAGTATTTT. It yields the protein CASSQYNLAGTTDTQYF.

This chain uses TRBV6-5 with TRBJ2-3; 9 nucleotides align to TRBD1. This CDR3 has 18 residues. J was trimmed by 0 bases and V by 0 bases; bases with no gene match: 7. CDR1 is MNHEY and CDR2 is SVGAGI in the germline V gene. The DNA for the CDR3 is TGTGCCAGCAGTTACTCTATATACAGGGGGCTCAGCACAGATACGCAGTATTTT. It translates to CASSYSIYRGLSTDTQYF.

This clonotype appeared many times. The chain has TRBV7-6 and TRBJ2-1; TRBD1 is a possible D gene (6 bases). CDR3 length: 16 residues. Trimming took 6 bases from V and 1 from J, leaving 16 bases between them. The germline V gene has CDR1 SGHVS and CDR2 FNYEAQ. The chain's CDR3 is CASSNTGFGSYNEQFF. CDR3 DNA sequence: TGTGCCAGCAGTAATACAGGGTTTGGGTCCTACAATGAGCAGTTCTTC.

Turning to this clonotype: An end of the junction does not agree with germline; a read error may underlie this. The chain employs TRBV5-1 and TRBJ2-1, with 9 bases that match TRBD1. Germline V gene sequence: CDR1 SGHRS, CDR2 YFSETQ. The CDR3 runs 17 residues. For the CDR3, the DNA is TGCGCCAGCAGCTTGGTACAGGGACAGGGATTCGCTAATGGGCAGTTCTTC. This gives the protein CASSLVQGQGFANGQFF. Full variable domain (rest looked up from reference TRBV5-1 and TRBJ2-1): KAGVTQTPRYLIKTRGQQVTLSCSPISGHRSVSWYQQTPGQGLQFLFEYFSETQRNKGNFPGRFSGRQFSNSRSEMNVSTLELGDSALYLCASSLVQGQGFANGQFFGPGTRLTVL.

CDR3 in amino acids: CASARVPGGNQPQHF. The CDR3 DNA reads as TGCGCCAGCGCAAGGGTTCCGGGGGGCAATCAGCCCCAGCATTTT. This chain connects TRBV5-1 to TRBJ1-5, with a tentative D call TRBD1 (5 bases). CDR3 size: 15 residues. Germline V CDR1 and CDR2: SGHRS, YFSETQ. V shed 7 bases and J shed 2 bases, with 16 bases lying between them.

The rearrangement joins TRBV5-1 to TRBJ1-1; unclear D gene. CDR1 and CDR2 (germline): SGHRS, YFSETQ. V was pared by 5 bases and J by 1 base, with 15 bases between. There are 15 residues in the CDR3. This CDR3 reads CASRQHQDPNTEAFF. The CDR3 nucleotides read TGCGCCAGCAGACAGCACCAGGACCCGAACACTGAAGCTTTCTTT.

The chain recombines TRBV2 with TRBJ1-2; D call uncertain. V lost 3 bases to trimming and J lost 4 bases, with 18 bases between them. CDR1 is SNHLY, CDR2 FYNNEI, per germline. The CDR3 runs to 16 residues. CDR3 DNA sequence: TGTGCCAGCAGTGACTCGCTTAGAGAACTTGCCTATGGCTACACCTTC. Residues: CASSDSLRELAYGYTF.

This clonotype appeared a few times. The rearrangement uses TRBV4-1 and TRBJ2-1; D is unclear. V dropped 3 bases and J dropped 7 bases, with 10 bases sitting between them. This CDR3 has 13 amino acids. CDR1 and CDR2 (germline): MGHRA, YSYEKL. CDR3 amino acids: CASSHQMANEQFF. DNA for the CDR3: TGCGCCAGCAGCCACCAAATGGCGAATGAGCAGTTCTTC.

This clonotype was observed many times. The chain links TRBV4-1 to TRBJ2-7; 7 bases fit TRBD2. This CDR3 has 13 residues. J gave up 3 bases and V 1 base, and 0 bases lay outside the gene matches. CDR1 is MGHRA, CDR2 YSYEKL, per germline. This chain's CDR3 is CASSQGGGYEQYF. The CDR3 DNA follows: TGCGCCAGCAGCCAAGGGGGGGGCTACGAGCAGTACTTC.

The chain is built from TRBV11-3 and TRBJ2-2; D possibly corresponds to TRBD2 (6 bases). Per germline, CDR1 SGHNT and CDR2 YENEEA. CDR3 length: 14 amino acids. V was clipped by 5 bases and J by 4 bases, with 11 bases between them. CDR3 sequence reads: CASSPWGGTGELFF. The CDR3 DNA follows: TGTGCCAGCAGCCCGTGGGGAGGCACCGGGGAGCTGTTTTTT. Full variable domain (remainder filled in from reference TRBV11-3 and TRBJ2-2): EAGVVQSPRYKIIEKKQPVAFWCNPISGHNTLYWYLQNLGQGPELLIRYENEEAVDDSQLPKDRFSAERLKGVDSTLKIQPAELGDSAVYLCASSPWGGTGELFFGEGSRLTVL.

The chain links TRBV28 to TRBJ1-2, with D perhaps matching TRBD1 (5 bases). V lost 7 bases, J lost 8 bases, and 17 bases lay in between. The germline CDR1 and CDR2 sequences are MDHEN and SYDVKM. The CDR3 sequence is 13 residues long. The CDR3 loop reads CASKTRGWKGYTF. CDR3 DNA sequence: TGTGCCAGCAAAACGAGGGGCTGGAAAGGCTACACCTTC.

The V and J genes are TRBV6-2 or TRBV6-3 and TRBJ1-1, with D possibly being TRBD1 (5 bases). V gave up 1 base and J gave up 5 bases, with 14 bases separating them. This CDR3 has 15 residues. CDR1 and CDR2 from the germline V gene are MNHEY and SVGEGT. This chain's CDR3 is CASSYWDRGGTEAFF. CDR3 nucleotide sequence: TGTGCCAGCAGTTACTGGGACCGGGGAGGGACTGAAGCTTTCTTT.

The CDR3 region is CASSPVLAGEDTQYF. CDR3 nucleotides: TGCGCCAGCAGTCCCGTACTAGCGGGGGAAGATACGCAGTATTTT. The chain carries TRBV5-1 and TRBJ2-3; the match to TRBD2 covers 11 bases. From germline, CDR1 is SGHRS and CDR2 YFSETQ. This CDR3 region has 15 residues. The trim removed 5 bases at V and 5 bases at J, leaving 7 bases unmatched.

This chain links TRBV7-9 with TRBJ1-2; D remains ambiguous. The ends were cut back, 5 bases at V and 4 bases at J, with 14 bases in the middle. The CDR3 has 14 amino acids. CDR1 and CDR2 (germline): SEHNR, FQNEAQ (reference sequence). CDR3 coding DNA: TGTGCCAGCAGCGTCCTGGAGGGCATCTATGGCTACACCTTC. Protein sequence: CASSVLEGIYGYTF.

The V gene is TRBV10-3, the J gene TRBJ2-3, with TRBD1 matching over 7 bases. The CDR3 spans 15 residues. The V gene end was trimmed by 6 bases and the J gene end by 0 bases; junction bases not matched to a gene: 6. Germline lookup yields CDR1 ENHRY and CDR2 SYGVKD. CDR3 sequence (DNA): TGTGCCATCAGACTTAGACAGGGTAGCACAGATACGCAGTATTTT. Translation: CAIRLRQGSTDTQYF.

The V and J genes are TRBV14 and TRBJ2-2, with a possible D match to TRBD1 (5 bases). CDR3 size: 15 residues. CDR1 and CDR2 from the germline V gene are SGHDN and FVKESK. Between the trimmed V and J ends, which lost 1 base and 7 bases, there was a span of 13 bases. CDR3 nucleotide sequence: TGTGCCAGCAGCCAAGGTGGGGCCGCGAACGGGGAGCTGTTTTTT. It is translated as CASSQGGAANGELFF.

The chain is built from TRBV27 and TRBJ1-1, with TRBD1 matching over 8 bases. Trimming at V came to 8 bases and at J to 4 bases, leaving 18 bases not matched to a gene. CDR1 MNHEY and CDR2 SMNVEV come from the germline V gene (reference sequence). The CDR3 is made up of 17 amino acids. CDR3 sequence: CASDTGQGKNPGTEAFF. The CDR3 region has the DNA TGTGCCAGCGACACCGGACAGGGCAAAAATCCTGGCACTGAAGCTTTCTTT.

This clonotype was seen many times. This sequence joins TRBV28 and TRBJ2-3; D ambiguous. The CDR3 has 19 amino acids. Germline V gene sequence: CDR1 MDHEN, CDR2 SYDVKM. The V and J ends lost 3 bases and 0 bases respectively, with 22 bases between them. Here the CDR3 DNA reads TGTGCCAGCAGTTTTGTTCCTTTTAAGACCGCCTCTAGCACAGATACGCAGTATTTT. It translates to CASSFVPFKTASSTDTQYF.

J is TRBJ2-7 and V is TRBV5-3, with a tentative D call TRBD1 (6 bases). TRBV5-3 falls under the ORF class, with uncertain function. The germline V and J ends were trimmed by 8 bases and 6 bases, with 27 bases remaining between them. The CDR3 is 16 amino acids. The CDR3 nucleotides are TGTGCCAGCAGGCTATATCAGGGGTCAGTCCCTCTCGAGCAGTACTTC. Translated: CASRLYQGSVPLEQYF.

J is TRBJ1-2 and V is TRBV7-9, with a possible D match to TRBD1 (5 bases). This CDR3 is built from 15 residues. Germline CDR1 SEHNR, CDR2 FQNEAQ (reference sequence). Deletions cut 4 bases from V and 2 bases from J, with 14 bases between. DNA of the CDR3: TGTGCCAGCAGCTCCGGGGGATCGACCAACTATGGCTACACCTTC. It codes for CASSSGGSTNYGYTF.

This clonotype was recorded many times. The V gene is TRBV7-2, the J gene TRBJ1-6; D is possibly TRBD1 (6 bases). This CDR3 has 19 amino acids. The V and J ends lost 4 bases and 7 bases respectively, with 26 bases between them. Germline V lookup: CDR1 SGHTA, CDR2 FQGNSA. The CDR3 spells CASSSVGTRQLVGNSPLHF. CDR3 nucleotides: TGTGCCAGCAGCTCTGTGGGGACACGCCAACTGGTAGGGAATTCACCCCTCCACTTT. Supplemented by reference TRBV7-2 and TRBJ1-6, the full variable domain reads GAGVSQSPSNKVTEKGKDVELRCDPISGHTALYWYRQSLGQGLEFLIYFQGNSAPDKSGLPSDRFSAERTGGSVSTLTIQRTQQEDSAVYLCASSSVGTRQLVGNSPLHFGNGTRLTVT.

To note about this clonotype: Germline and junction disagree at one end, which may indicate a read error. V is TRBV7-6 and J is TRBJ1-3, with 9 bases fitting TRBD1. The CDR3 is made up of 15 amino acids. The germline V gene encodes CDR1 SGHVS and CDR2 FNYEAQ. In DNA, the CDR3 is TGTGCTAGCAGCCCCGGGACAGGGCCTGGAAACACCATATATTTT. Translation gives CASSPGTGPGNTIYF.

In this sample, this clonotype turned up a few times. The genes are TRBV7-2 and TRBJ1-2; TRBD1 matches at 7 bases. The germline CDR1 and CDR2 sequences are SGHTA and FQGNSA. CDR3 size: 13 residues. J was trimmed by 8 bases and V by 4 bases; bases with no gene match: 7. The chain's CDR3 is CASSYLGTAGYTF. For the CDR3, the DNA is TGTGCCAGCAGCTATCTCGGGACAGCCGGCTACACCTTC. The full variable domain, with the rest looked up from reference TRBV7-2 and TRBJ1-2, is GAGVSQSPSNKVTEKGKDVELRCDPISGHTALYWYRQSLGQGLEFLIYFQGNSAPDKSGLPSDRFSAERTGGSVSTLTIQRTQQEDSAVYLCASSYLGTAGYTFGSGTRLTVV.

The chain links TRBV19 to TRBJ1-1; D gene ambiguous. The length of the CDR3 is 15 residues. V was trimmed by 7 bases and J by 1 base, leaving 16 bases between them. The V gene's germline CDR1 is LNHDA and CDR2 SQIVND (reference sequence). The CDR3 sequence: CASIPRTAPNTEAFF. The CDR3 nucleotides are TGTGCCAGTATTCCCCGGACGGCCCCGAACACTGAAGCTTTCTTT.

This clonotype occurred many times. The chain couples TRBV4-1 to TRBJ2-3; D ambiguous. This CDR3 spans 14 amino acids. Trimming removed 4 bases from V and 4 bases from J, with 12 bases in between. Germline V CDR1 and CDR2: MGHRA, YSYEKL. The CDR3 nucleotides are TGCGCCAGCAGCCCAGCGATGATAGCAGATACGCAGTATTTT. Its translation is CASSPAMIADTQYF.

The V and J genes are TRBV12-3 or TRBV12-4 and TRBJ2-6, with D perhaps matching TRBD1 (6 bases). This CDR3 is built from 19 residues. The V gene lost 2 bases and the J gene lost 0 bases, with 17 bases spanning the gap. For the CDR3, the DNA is TGTGCCAGCAGTTTAAGGTCTGGCAGGGGTTTCTCTGGGGCCAACGTCCTGACTTTC. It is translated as CASSLRSGRGFSGANVLTF.